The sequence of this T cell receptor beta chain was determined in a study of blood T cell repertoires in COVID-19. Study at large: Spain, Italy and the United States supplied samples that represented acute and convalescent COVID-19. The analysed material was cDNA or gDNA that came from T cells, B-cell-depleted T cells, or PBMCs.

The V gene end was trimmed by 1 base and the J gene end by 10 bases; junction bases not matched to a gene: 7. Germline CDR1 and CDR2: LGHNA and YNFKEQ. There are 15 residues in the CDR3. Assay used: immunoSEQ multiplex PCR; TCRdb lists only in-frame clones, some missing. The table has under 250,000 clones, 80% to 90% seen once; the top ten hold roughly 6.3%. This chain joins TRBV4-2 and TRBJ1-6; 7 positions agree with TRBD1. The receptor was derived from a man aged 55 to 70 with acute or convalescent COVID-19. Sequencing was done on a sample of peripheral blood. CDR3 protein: CASSQAPTGESPLHF. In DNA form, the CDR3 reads TGTGCCAGCAGCCAAGCACCCACAGGGGAATCACCCCTCCACTTT.